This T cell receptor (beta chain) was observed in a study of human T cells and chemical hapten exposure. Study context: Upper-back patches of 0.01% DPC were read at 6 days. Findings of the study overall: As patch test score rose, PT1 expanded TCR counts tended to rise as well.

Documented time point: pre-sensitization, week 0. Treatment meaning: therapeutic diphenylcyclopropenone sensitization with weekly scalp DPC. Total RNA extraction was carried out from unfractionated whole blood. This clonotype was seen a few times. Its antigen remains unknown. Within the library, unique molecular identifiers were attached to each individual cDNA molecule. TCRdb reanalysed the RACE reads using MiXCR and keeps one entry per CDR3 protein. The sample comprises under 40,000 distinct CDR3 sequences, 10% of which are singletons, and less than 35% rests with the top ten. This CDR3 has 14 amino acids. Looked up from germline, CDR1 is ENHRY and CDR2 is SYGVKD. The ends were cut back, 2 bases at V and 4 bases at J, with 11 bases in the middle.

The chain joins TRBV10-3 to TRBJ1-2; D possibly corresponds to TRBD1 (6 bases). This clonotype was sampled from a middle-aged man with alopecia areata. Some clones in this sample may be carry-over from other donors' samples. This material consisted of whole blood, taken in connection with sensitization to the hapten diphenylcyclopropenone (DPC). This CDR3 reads CAISEGGRSYGYTF. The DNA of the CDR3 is TGTGCCATCAGTGAGGGGGGGCGCAGCTATGGCTACACCTTC.